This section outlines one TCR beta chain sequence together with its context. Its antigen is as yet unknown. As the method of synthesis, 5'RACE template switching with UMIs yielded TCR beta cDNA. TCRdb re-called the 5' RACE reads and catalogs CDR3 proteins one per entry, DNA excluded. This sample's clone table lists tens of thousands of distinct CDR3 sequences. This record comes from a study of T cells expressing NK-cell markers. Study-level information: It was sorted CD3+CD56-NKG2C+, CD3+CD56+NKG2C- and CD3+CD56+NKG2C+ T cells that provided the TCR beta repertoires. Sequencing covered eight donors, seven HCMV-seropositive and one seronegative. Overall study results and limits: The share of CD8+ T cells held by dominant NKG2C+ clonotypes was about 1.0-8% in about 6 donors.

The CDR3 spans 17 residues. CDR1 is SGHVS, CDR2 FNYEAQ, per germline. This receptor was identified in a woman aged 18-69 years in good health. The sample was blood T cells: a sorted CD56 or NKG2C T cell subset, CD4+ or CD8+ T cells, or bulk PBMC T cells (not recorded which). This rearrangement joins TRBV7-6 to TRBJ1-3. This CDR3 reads CASSLVVLREAGNTIYF. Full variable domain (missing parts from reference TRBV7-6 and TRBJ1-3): GAGVSQSPRYKVTKRGQDVALRCDPISGHVSLYWYRQALGQGPEFLTYFNYEAQQDKSGLPNDRFSAERPEGSISTLTIQRTEQRDSAMYRCASSLVVLREAGNTIYFGEGSWLTVV.